Below are 18 T cell receptor beta chains sequenced from a single sample in a study of OX40 agonist ivuxolimab in advanced cancers. Clones were read by immunoSEQ multiplex PCR, and TCRdb kept only the in-frame ones, dropping some. The sample yields about 52,000 clones, 65% to 85% seen once. This sample comprised CD4+ or CD8+ T cells sorted from blood, obtained in a trial of the OX40 agonist ivuxolimab. These TCRs come from an adult with an advanced solid tumor such as melanoma, head and neck, liver or kidney cancer.

The V gene is TRBV28, the J gene TRBJ2-1; 14 bases map to TRBD2. The CDR3 covers 17 residues. The ends lost 11 bases at V and 4 bases at J; junction bases unmatched: 13. Looked up from germline, CDR1 is MDHEN and CDR2 is SYDVKM. The CDR3 region has the DNA TGTGCCGCACCCGGTCCGGGACTAGCGGGGGTATACAATGAGCAGTTCTTC. It encodes CAAPGPGLAGVYNEQFF.

The CDR3 nucleotides are TGTGCCAGCAGCTTGAACCTTCTGGATACGCAGTATTTT. Translation gives CASSLNLLDTQYF. The chain combines TRBV5-8 with TRBJ2-3; D is uncertain. Germline-derived CDR1 and CDR2 are SGHTS and YDEGEE. The V end lost 1 base, the J end lost 6 bases, and 9 bases lay between the germline ends. This CDR3 has 13 amino acids.

This clone was detected once. The chain carries TRBV7-9 and TRBJ2-3; no clear D gene. The CDR3 totals 15 residues. Germline V gene data show CDR1 as SEHNR and CDR2 as FQNEAQ (reference sequence). The V and J ends lost 5 bases and 0 bases respectively, with 12 bases between them. The CDR3 nucleotides are TGTGCCAGCAGCGCTGCTCACCTTAGCACAGATACGCAGTATTTT. The encoded protein is CASSAAHLSTDTQYF.

This clone was detected many times. The chain uses TRBV7-9 and TRBJ1-1; D possibly corresponds to TRBD1 (5 bases). Germline-derived CDR1 and CDR2 are SEHNR and FQNEAQ (reference sequence). The CDR3 runs to 13 residues. V shed 5 bases and J shed 4 bases, with 11 bases lying between them. In nucleotides, the CDR3 is TGTGCCAGCAGCCCCGTCGGGGCCACTGAAGCTTTCTTT. As protein: CASSPVGATEAFF.

This clone was found a few times. The chain employs TRBV6-6 and TRBJ2-7; D unclear. Looked up from germline, CDR1 is MNHNY and CDR2 is SVGAGI (reference sequence). Trimming took off 2 bases at V and 4 bases at J, with 3 bases between the two ends. The CDR3 length is 11 residues. The CDR3 DNA sequence: TGTGCCAGCAGTTACCGATACGAGCAGTACTTC. Its translation is CASSYRYEQYF.

The chain couples TRBV6-1 to TRBJ1-2, with D perhaps TRBD1 (5 bases). Trimming took 4 bases from V and 9 from J, leaving 12 bases between them. The CDR3 covers 12 residues. Per germline, CDR1 MNHNS and CDR2 SASEGT. For the CDR3, the DNA is TGTGCCAGCAGTGTCGCCTCAGGGAGCTACACCTTC. Translated, it gives CASSVASGSYTF.

The chain joins TRBV7-2 to TRBJ1-5; possible D gene TRBD1, 5 bases. The CDR3 length is 13 residues. Germline CDR1 and CDR2: SGHTA and FQGNSA. V was trimmed by 5 bases and J by 7 bases, leaving 12 bases between them. The DNA for the CDR3 is TGTGCCAGCAGCGCCCCGGGACGCCAGCCCCAGCATTTT. It encodes CASSAPGRQPQHF.

V gene TRBV15 combines with J gene TRBJ1-1; D gene unclear. The germline gives CDR1 LNHNV, CDR2 YYDKDF (reference sequence). This CDR3 is built from 14 residues. Trimming took off 8 bases at V and 6 bases at J, with 19 bases between the two ends. In nucleotides, the CDR3 is TGTGCCACCGGAATCGCGGCACAGTTCGCTGAAGCTTTCTTT. Its translation is CATGIAAQFAEAFF. The full variable domain, with the rest looked up from reference TRBV15 and TRBJ1-1, is DAMVIQNPRYQVTQFGKPVTLSCSQTLNHNVMYWYQQKSSQAPKLLFHYYDKDFNNEADTPDNFQSRRPNTSFCFLDIRSPGLGDTAMYLCATGIAAQFAEAFFGQGTRLTVV.

The chain carries TRBV19 and TRBJ1-1; D not resolved. The V end lost 3 bases, the J end lost 2 bases, and 10 bases lay between the germline ends. CDR1 and CDR2 from the germline V gene are LNHDA and SQIVND (reference sequence). The CDR3 totals 14 residues. The CDR3: CASSILSGNTEAFF. The CDR3 DNA is TGTGCCAGTAGTATCCTCTCCGGTAACACTGAAGCTTTCTTT. The full variable domain, rest sourced from reference TRBV19 and TRBJ1-1, is DGGITQSPKYLFRKEGQNVTLSCEQNLNHDAMYWYRQDPGQGLRLIYYSQIVNDFQKGDIAEGYSVSREKKESFPLTVTSAQKNPTAFYLCASSILSGNTEAFFGQGTRLTVV.

This clone was observed a single time. The V gene is TRBV11-2, the J gene TRBJ1-5; no reliable D call. In germline, CDR1 is SGHAT, CDR2 FQNNGV. The CDR3 covers 13 residues. Trimming pared 5 bases from V and 3 bases from J, leaving 8 bases between. The CDR3 DNA is TGTGCCAGCAGCCTAAACAACAATCAGCCCCAGCATTTT. It is translated as CASSLNNNQPQHF.

This chain joins TRBV2 and TRBJ2-3; 8 nucleotides match TRBD2. CDR3 length: 13 amino acids. After removal of 6 bases from V and 2 bases from J, the junction contained 1 base not matched to a gene. Germline-derived CDR1 and CDR2 are SNHLY and FYNNEI. The CDR3 reads CASSGGATDTQYF. The CDR3 DNA follows: TGTGCCAGCAGCGGGGGGGCCACAGATACGCAGTATTTT.

To note about this clone: The sample carries other DNA sequences with the same CDR3. The chain combines TRBV18 with TRBJ1-1; TRBD1 agrees at 8 bases. This CDR3 has 13 residues. V gave up 4 bases and J gave up 4 bases; unmatched junction bases: 2. CDR1 and CDR2 (germline): KGHSH, LQKENI. The CDR3 DNA reads TGTGCCAGCTCACTTACAGGGGGCACTGAAGCTTTCTTT. It encodes CASSLTGGTEAFF.

The rearrangement uses TRBV5-6 and TRBJ1-2; 10 nucleotides match TRBD1. Per the germline V gene, CDR1 is SGHDT and CDR2 is YYEEEE. This CDR3 is 14 amino acids long. After removal of 4 bases from V and 5 bases from J, the junction contained 5 bases not matched to a gene. CDR3 coding DNA: TGTGCCAGCAGCCTAAGACAGGGGGCATATGGCTACACCTTC. Translating it yields CASSLRQGAYGYTF.

The chain is built from TRBV28 and TRBJ2-5, with D possibly matching TRBD2 (6 bases). The closer fit of TRBJ2-7 to the DNA end suggests the J call may be wrong. This CDR3 is 15 amino acids long. Germline assignment: CDR1 MDHEN and CDR2 SYDVKM. CDR3 bases: TGTGCCAGCATGCGGGGCAGGGTTGTATCCTACGAGCAGTACTTC. It yields the protein CASMRGRVVSYEQYF.

The chain uses TRBV19 and TRBJ1-2; the D is unclear. V lost 3 bases and J 2 bases, leaving 10 bases between the germline ends. From germline, CDR1 is LNHDA and CDR2 SQIVND (reference sequence). The CDR3 is 14 residues long. The CDR3 bases are TGTGCCAGTAGTATGTGGGGAGGAAACTATGGCTACACCTTC. Protein: CASSMWGGNYGYTF.

The sample holds a few counts of this clone. The gene calls are TRBV30 and TRBJ1-5, with a tentative D call TRBD1 (6 bases). Trimming shortened V by 0 bases and J by 4 bases, and 19 bases separated the two germline ends. In germline, CDR1 is GTSNPN, CDR2 SVGIG (reference sequence). This CDR3 is 17 amino acids long. Here the CDR3 DNA reads TGTGCCTGGAGTGTAGGGGGGGGCAGATCCTTAAATCAGCCCCAGCATTTT. This sequence encodes CAWSVGGGRSLNQPQHF.

Notes on this clone: A junction boundary mismatches the germline segment, possibly from a read error. The chain's CDR3 is CASSLDGTGYSSPLHF. The CDR3, as DNA: TGTGCCAGCAGCTTAGACGGGACAGGTTATAGTTCACCCCTCCACTTT. The rearrangement joins TRBV7-2 to TRBJ1-6; 8 bases are a match to TRBD1. The CDR3 runs 16 residues. Germline V lookup: CDR1 SGHTA, CDR2 FQGNSA. Complete variable domain (other parts from reference TRBV7-2 and TRBJ1-6): GAGVSQSPSNKVTEKGKDVELRCDPISGHTALYWYRQSLGQGLEFLIYFQGNSAPDKSGLPSDRFSAERTGGSVSTLTIQRTQQEDSAVYLCASSLDGTGYSSPLHFGNGTRLTVT.

The chain joins TRBV5-6 to TRBJ1-6; tentative D call: TRBD1 (5 bases). CDR3 length: 17 residues. The germline V gene has CDR1 SGHDT and CDR2 YYEEEE. The germline V and J ends were trimmed by 0 bases and 7 bases, with 17 bases remaining between them. The CDR3 region is CASSLVQGGWGNSPLHF. The CDR3 nucleotides are TGTGCCAGCAGCTTGGTGCAGGGCGGCTGGGGAAATTCACCCCTCCACTTT.